This T cell receptor beta chain is from a study of identical twins. TCRdb recomputed calls from the 5' RACE reads with MiXCR, one row per CDR3 protein. The sample has approximately 240,000 distinct CDR3 sequences, about 14% seen once. This clonotype was seen a handful of times. This CDR3 has 13 amino acids. CDR1 and CDR2 from the germline V gene are SGHRS and YFSETQ. Trimming removed 2 bases from V and 4 bases from J, with 10 bases in between. The chain links TRBV5-1 to TRBJ2-7; unclear D gene. This receptor was identified in a woman between 18 and 29 years old in good health. Specimen: memory (CD45RO+) T cells sorted from blood. The CDR3 reads CASSFTGDYEQYF. The CDR3 nucleotides are TGCGCCAGCAGCTTCACTGGAGATTACGAGCAGTACTTC.